The 26 T cell receptor beta chains below all came from one sample that was sequenced in a study of regulatory T cells in long-lasting Graves disease. Stated time point: newly diagnosed GD, antithyroid drugs for less than 3 months. Generation of the TCR library employed RNA extracted from PBMCs. Researchers made TCR beta libraries by using iRepertoire HTBI primers and running Arm-PCR on CDR3 regions. MiXCR was run by TCRdb on the multiplex PCR reads, yielding one entry per CDR3 protein. This table has hundreds of thousands of distinct CDR3 sequences, around 16% appearing once. Specimen: peripheral blood mononuclear cells (PBMCs), collected at new diagnosis, from a patient treated with antithyroid drugs. The receptors shown here come from a female donor with Graves disease.

Points on this clonotype: A much larger clone sits a single nucleotide away, making a read error possible. The V and J genes are TRBV7-2 and TRBJ2-1, with D perhaps TRBD1 (6 bases). The J call could be wrong; TRBJ2-5 is a better fit for the DNA end. Germline V gives CDR1 SGHTA, CDR2 FQGNSA. The CDR3 totals 13 residues. The CDR3 DNA reads as TGTGCCAGCAGCCCACAGGACAGTTCGATCCAGTACTTC. Translation: CASSPQDSSIQYF.

The chain has TRBV19 and TRBJ2-7; D may be TRBD2 (7 bases). CDR1 is LNHDA and CDR2 is SQIVND in the germline V gene (reference sequence). V was trimmed by 3 bases and J by 3 bases, leaving 18 bases between them. The CDR3 length is 16 residues. CDR3 nucleotide sequence: TGTGCCAGTAGTATGTGGGGGGGGCGCAGTGGCTACGAGCAGTACTTC. It specifies CASSMWGGRSGYEQYF.

This clonotype was counted ten times or more. This chain uses TRBV5-1 with TRBJ1-1, with a weak D call TRBD1 (6 bases). The CDR3 totals 14 residues. Trimming removed 4 bases at V and 2 bases at J, with 12 bases between. Looked up from germline, CDR1 is SGHRS and CDR2 is YFSETQ. In nucleotides, the CDR3 is TGCGCCAGCAGCCTACGGGGGGCCAACACTGAAGCTTTCTTT. It translates to CASSLRGANTEAFF.

The rearrangement links TRBV20-1 to TRBJ1-1, with 7 nucleotides matching TRBD1. The CDR3 covers 13 residues. Germline assignment: CDR1 DFQATT and CDR2 SNEGSKA (reference sequence). V lost 5 bases to trimming and J lost 1 base; unmatched junction nucleotides: 4. CDR3 DNA: TGCAGTGCTGGGGGACAGTCGAACACTGAAGCTTTCTTT. It codes for CSAGGQSNTEAFF.

This clonotype was picked up many times. The V call is TRBV19, the J call TRBJ1-2; no reliable D call. Trimming removed 3 bases at V and 0 bases at J, with 29 bases between. There are 21 residues in the CDR3. Germline V gene sequence: CDR1 LNHDA, CDR2 SQIVND (reference sequence). CDR3 coding DNA: TGTGCCAGTAGTATCACCCCGGAGGTGACCAGTCTTGGTCGAGCTAACTATGGCTACACCTTC. Residues: CASSITPEVTSLGRANYGYTF.

V gene TRBV7-9 combines with J gene TRBJ2-6; D gene ambiguous. The CDR3 has 16 amino acids. With 5 bases removed from V and 0 bases from J, the gap between germline ends came to 11 bases. Germline V CDR1 and CDR2: SEHNR, FQNEAQ (reference sequence). CDR3: CASSAQVSSGANVLTF. The CDR3 coding sequence is TGTGCCAGCAGCGCCCAGGTCAGCTCTGGGGCCAACGTCCTGACTTTC. The whole variable domain, remainder taken from reference TRBV7-9 and TRBJ2-6, is DTGVSQNPRHKITKRGQNVTFRCDPISEHNRLYWYRQTLGQGPEFLTYFQNEAQLEKSRLLSDRFSAERPKGSFSTLEIQRTEQGDSAMYLCASSAQVSSGANVLTFGAGSRLTVL.

With respect to this clonotype: This clone may be a read error of a much larger clone one base away. V usage is TRBV4-1 and J usage is TRBJ2-6; D is possibly TRBD2 (5 bases). V lost 4 bases and J lost 13, with 20 bases in between. The CDR3 consists of 15 residues. Germline V gene lookup returns CDR1 MGHRA and CDR2 YSYEKL. CDR3: CASSPPGKRPPVLTF. Here the CDR3 DNA reads TGCGCCAGCAGCCCACCGGGAAAGCGCCCCCCTGTCCTGACTTTC.

The rearrangement links TRBV7-2 to TRBJ2-7, with D uncertain. Trimming cost V 5 bases and J 0 bases, with 8 bases left between them. The CDR3 is 13 residues long. Germline assignment: CDR1 SGHTA and CDR2 FQGNSA. The CDR3 sequence is CASSPRRSYEQYF. The CDR3 nucleotides read TGTGCCAGCAGCCCCAGGCGCTCCTACGAGCAGTACTTC.

This clonotype has ten or more counts. This chain connects TRBV7-9 to TRBJ1-2; D gene uncertain. This CDR3 spans 16 amino acids. Germline V gene data show CDR1 as SEHNR and CDR2 as FQNEAQ (reference sequence). The germline V and J ends were trimmed by 5 bases and 3 bases, with 19 bases remaining between them. In DNA form, the CDR3 reads TGTGCCAGCAGCCATCCGGGTTCCCTCCAGGACTATGGCTACACCTTC. Amino acids: CASSHPGSLQDYGYTF.

This clonotype was recorded at least ten times. V usage is TRBV29-1 and J usage is TRBJ1-3; tentative D call: TRBD1 (6 bases). The CDR3 runs to 16 residues. The V and J ends lost 3 bases and 0 bases respectively, with 15 bases between them. Germline V lookup: CDR1 SQVTM, CDR2 ANQGSEA. The CDR3 sequence is CSVEAGGSFSGNTIYF. Written as DNA, the CDR3 is TGCAGCGTTGAGGCTGGGGGCAGCTTCTCTGGAAACACCATATATTTT. Looking up the rest from reference TRBV29-1 and TRBJ1-3 gives the full variable domain: SAVISQKPSRDICQRGTSLTIQCQVDSQVTMMFWYRQQPGQSLTLIATANQGSEATYESGFVIDKFPISRPNLTFSTLTVSNMSPEDSSIYLCSVEAGGSFSGNTIYFGEGSWLTVV.

This clonotype was counted at least ten times. V and J are TRBV12-3 or TRBV12-4 and TRBJ1-2, with D possibly matching TRBD1 (5 bases). This CDR3 is built from 13 residues. V lost 3 bases to trimming and J lost 3 bases, with 8 bases between them. This CDR3 is CASSFRGDYGYTF. For the CDR3, the DNA is TGTGCCAGCAGTTTTAGGGGAGACTATGGCTACACCTTC.

This clonotype was picked up a small number of times. The chain employs TRBV27 and TRBJ2-7; D not resolved. V lost 6 bases, J lost 5 bases, and 11 bases lay in between. The length of the CDR3 is 12 residues. Per germline, CDR1 MNHEY and CDR2 SMNVEV (reference sequence). The DNA of the CDR3 is TGTGCCAGCAGGCTTGCTAGGGACGAGCAGTACTTC. It encodes CASRLARDEQYF.

The chain combines TRBV5-1 with TRBJ2-2, with D unclear. The CDR3 spans 17 residues. The ends were cut back, 4 bases at V and 3 bases at J, with 19 bases in the middle. The V gene's germline CDR1 is SGHRS and CDR2 YFSETQ. As DNA, the CDR3 is TGCGCCAGCAGCCCAGCACCGTGGCAGGATGACACCGGGGAGCTGTTTTTT. Residues: CASSPAPWQDDTGELFF.

This clonotype has at least ten counts. The DNA of the CDR3 is TGTGCCAGCAGTTTGCACAATGGCCTCCAGTTCTTC. This sequence encodes CASSLHNGLQFF. V is TRBV12-3 or TRBV12-4 and J is TRBJ2-1; unclear D gene. The CDR3 spans 12 residues. V was clipped by 3 bases and J by 13 bases, with 13 bases between them.

This clonotype came up once. The V call is TRBV3-1, the J call TRBJ1-4; D uncertain. This CDR3 has 15 amino acids. CDR1 is LGHDT and CDR2 is YNNKEL in the germline V gene (reference sequence). V lost 0 bases, J lost 2 bases, and 7 bases lay in between. The CDR3 here is CASSQDRRTNEKLFF. The CDR3 DNA sequence: TGTGCCAGCAGCCAAGACCGTCGCACTAATGAAAAACTGTTTTTT.

V and J are TRBV4-1 and TRBJ2-7; 9 bases map to TRBD1. Per germline, CDR1 MGHRA and CDR2 YSYEKL. The V segment lost 2 bases and the J segment 6 bases; nucleotides outside the gene matches: 8. The CDR3 consists of 15 residues. The CDR3 loop is CASSQTGTGTSEQYF. CDR3 coding DNA: TGCGCCAGCAGCCAAACCGGGACAGGGACTTCCGAGCAGTACTTC.

The rearrangement joins TRBV5-4 to TRBJ1-1, with D tentatively TRBD1 (5 bases). V was cut by 5 bases and J by 3 bases, with 17 bases left in between. Germline CDR1 is SGHNT and CDR2 is YYREEE (reference sequence). The CDR3 has 15 residues. The CDR3: CASRAAGLGDTEAFF. Here the CDR3 DNA reads TGTGCCAGCAGGGCGGCCGGGCTGGGGGACACTGAAGCTTTCTTT.

This clonotype was counted at least ten times. The V and J genes are TRBV6-1 and TRBJ2-7; TRBD2 aligns across 8 bases. This CDR3 region has 15 residues. V shed 5 bases and J 0 bases; nucleotides not matched to a gene: 6. Germline CDR1 and CDR2: MNHNS and SASEGT. The CDR3 is CASSTGGRSSYEQYF. For the CDR3, the DNA is TGTGCCAGCAGTACTGGCGGGAGGAGCTCCTACGAGCAGTACTTC.

This clonotype was seen a handful of times. The chain employs TRBV6-2 or TRBV6-3 and TRBJ2-2; the D gene is possibly TRBD1 (5 bases). Germline loops: CDR1 MNHEY, CDR2 SVGEGT. The CDR3 has 19 amino acids. V gave up 1 base and J gave up 0 bases, with 18 bases separating them. CDR3 DNA: TGTGCCAGCAGTTACTACCTCAACCTGCCAGGGCCGAACACCGGGGAGCTGTTTTTT. Its translation is CASSYYLNLPGPNTGELFF.

This clonotype has ten or more counts. CDR3 coding DNA: TGTGCCAGCAGCTCCACGGGCGGCAGGGTGTATGGCTACACCTTC. Its protein product is CASSSTGGRVYGYTF. J is TRBJ1-2 and V is TRBV11-2, with a weak D call TRBD1 (5 bases). The CDR3 is 15 amino acids. Trimming pared 4 bases from V and 5 bases from J, leaving 17 bases between. The germline gives CDR1 SGHAT, CDR2 FQNNGV.

This chain joins TRBV20-1 and TRBJ2-7; 8 bases agree with TRBD1. The CDR3 is 14 residues long. CDR1 is DFQATT and CDR2 is SNEGSKA in the germline V gene (reference sequence). The junction had 15 bases not matched to a gene; V was cut back by 5 bases and J by 9 bases. The CDR3 DNA is TGCAGTGCTTCTACGGGACAGGTTGTCCCTGGGCAGTACTTC. Translating it yields CSASTGQVVPGQYF.

V gene TRBV9 combines with J gene TRBJ1-6, with D possibly being TRBD1 (6 bases). The CDR3 contains 14 residues. Germline values: CDR1 SGDLS, CDR2 YYNGEE. V was cut by 4 bases and J by 9 bases, with 14 bases left in between. Here the CDR3 reads CASSSRGGSSPLHF. In DNA form, the CDR3 reads TGTGCCAGCAGCTCCCGAGGGGGTAGTTCACCCCTCCACTTT.

At least ten counts were recorded for this clonotype. The J gene is TRBJ1-2, the V gene TRBV30, with 10 bases fitting TRBD1. This CDR3 region has 16 residues. Trimming at V came to 5 bases and at J to 3 bases, leaving 12 bases not matched to a gene. Per the germline V gene, CDR1 is GTSNPN and CDR2 is SVGIG (reference sequence). CDR3 in DNA: TGTGCCTGGCACAGGTTAGGGACAGGGGATGACTATGGCTACACCTTC. Translating it yields CAWHRLGTGDDYGYTF.

This clonotype was seen ten or more times. V is TRBV11-2 and J is TRBJ2-1; TRBD1 aligns across 12 bases. The CDR3 is made up of 16 amino acids. V was clipped by 4 bases and J by 9 bases; unmatched bases: 10. Germline V gene data show CDR1 as SGHAT and CDR2 as FQNNGV. CDR3 in amino acids: CASSSKPRDRGLEQFF. CDR3 sequence (DNA): TGTGCCAGCAGCTCCAAGCCCCGGGACAGGGGGCTTGAGCAGTTCTTC.

In this sample, this clonotype turned up many times. The chain uses TRBV3-1 and TRBJ1-2; D gene ambiguous. The CDR3 is made up of 13 amino acids. Germline V gene lookup returns CDR1 LGHDT and CDR2 YNNKEL (reference sequence). V was cut by 5 bases and J by 0 bases, with 7 bases left in between. CDR3 in DNA: TGTGCCAGCAGCACCGTAGCTAACTATGGCTACACCTTC. Translation: CASSTVANYGYTF.

This clonotype occurred a few times. This sequence joins TRBV30 and TRBJ2-5, with 9 positions matching TRBD2. This CDR3 spans 14 amino acids. J was trimmed by 4 bases and V by 3 bases; bases with no gene match: 6. Germline V gene sequence: CDR1 GTSNPN, CDR2 SVGIG (reference sequence). The CDR3 DNA sequence: TGTGCCTGGAGAGTGGCGGGAGGGCCAGAGACCCAGTACTTC. Its protein product is CAWRVAGGPETQYF. The entire variable domain, with the rest obtained from reference TRBV30 and TRBJ2-5, is as follows: SQTIHQWPATLVQPVGSPLSLECTVEGTSNPNLYWYRQAAGRGLQLLFYSVGIGQISSEVPQNLSASRPQDRQFILSSKKLLLSDSGFYLCAWRVAGGPETQYFGPGTRLLVL.